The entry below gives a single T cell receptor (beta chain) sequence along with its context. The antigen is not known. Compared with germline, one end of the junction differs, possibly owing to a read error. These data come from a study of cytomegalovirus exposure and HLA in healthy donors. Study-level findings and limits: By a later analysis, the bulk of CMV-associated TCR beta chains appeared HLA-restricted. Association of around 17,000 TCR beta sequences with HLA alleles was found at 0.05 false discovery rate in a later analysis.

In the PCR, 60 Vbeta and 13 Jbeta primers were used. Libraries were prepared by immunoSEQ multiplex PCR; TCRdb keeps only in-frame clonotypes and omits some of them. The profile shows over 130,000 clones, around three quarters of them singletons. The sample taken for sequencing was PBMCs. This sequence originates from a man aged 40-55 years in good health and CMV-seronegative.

CDR3 coding DNA: TGTGCCAGTCAAGACTCCCCAAGGGGCAATCAGCCTCAGCATTTT. This codes for CASQDSPRGNQPQHF. The V and J genes are TRBV19 and TRBJ1-5; possibly TRBD1 for D (5 bases). The CDR3 length is 15 residues. In germline, CDR1 is LNHDA, CDR2 SQIVND (reference sequence).